This T cell receptor (beta chain) is drawn from a study of blood T cell repertoires in COVID-19. Study-wide background: Samples of COVID-19 (acute and convalescent) were obtained from the United States, Italy and Spain.

Data came from immunoSEQ multiplex PCR; TCRdb stores just in-frame clones and leaves some out. The sample records 190,000 or so clones, around 87% being singletons. Source material: peripheral blood. This clonotype was sampled from a man aged 35-49 years with active or convalescent COVID-19.

Here the CDR3 DNA reads TGTGCCAGCAGTTATTCCGACCCGGGTGGCTACACCTTC. The encoded protein is CASSYSDPGGYTF. V and J are TRBV6-6 and TRBJ1-2; D is unclear. V was cut by 3 bases and J by 7 bases, with 12 bases left in between. The CDR3 has 13 amino acids. From germline, CDR1 is MNHNY and CDR2 SVGAGI (reference sequence).